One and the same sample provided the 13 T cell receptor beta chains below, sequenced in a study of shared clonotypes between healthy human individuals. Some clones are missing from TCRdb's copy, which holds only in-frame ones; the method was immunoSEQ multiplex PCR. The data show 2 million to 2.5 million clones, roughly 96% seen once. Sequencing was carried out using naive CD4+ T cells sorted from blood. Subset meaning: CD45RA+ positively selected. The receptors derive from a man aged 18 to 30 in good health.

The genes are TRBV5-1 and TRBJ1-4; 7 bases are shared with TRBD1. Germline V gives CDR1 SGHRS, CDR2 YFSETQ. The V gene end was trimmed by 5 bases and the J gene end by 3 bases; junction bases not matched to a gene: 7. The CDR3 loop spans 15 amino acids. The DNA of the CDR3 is TGCGCCAGCAGGGACCAGGGGACAGCTAATGAAAAACTGTTTTTT. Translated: CASRDQGTANEKLFF.

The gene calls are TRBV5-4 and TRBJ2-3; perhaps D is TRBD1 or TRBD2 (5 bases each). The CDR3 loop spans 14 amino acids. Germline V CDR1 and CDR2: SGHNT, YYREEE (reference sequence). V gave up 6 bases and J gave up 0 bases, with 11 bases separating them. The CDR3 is CASNRWDSTDTQYF. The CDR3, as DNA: TGTGCCAGCAACCGGTGGGACAGCACAGATACGCAGTATTTT.

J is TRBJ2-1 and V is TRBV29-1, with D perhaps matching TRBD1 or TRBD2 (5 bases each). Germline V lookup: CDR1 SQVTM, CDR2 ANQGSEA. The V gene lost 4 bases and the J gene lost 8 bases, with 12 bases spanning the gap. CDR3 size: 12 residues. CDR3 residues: CSVARGVHEQFF. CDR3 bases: TGCAGCGTTGCCCGGGGCGTGCATGAGCAGTTCTTC.

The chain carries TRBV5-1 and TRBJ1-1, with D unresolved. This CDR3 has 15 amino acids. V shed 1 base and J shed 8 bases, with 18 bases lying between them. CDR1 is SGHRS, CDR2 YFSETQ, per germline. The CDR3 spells CASSLFGIPTKEAFF. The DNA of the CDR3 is TGCGCCAGCAGCTTGTTCGGTATCCCTACAAAAGAAGCTTTCTTT.

The DNA for the CDR3 is TGTGCCTGGAGTCCCCGCTTGGCGGGGTACAATGAGCAGTTCTTC. It specifies CAWSPRLAGYNEQFF. V and J are TRBV30 and TRBJ2-1, with a tentative D call TRBD2 (6 bases). Germline V gene lookup returns CDR1 GTSNPN and CDR2 SVGIG (reference sequence). Trimming took 2 bases from V and 4 from J, leaving 15 bases between them. This CDR3 has 15 residues.

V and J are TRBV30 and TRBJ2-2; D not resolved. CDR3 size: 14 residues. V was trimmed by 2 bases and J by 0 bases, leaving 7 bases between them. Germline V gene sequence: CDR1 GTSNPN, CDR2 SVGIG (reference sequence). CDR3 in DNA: TGTGCCTGGAGTCTCCCCTCGAACACCGGGGAGCTGTTTTTT. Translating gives CAWSLPSNTGELFF.

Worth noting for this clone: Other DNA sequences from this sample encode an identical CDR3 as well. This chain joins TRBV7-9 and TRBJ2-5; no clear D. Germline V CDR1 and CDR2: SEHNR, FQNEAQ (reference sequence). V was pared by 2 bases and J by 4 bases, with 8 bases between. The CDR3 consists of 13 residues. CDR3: CASSLLSGETQYF. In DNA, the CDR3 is TGTGCCAGCAGCTTACTTTCGGGAGAGACCCAGTACTTC.

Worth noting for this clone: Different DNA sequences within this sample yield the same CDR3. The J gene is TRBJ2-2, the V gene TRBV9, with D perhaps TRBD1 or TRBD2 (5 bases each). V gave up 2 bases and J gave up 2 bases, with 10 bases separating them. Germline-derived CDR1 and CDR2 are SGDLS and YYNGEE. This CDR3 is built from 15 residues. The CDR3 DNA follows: TGTGCCAGCAGCGTGGGGGAGTTAAACACCGGGGAGCTGTTTTTT. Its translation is CASSVGELNTGELFF. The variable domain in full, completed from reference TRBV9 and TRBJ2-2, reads DSGVTQTPKHLITATGQRVTLRCSPRSGDLSVYWYQQSLDQGLQFLIQYYNGEERAKGNILERFSAQQFPDLHSELNLSSLELGDSALYFCASSVGELNTGELFFGEGSRLTVL.

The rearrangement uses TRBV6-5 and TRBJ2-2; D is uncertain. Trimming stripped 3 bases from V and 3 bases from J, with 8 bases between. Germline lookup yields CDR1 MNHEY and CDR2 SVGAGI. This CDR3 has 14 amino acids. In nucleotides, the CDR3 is TGTGCCAGCAGTTATATCAGATACACCGGGGAGCTGTTTTTT. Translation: CASSYIRYTGELFF.

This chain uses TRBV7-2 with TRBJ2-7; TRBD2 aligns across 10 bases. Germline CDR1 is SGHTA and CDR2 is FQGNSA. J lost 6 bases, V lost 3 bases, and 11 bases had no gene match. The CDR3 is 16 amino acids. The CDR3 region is CASSLGASGSKGEQYF. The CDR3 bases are TGTGCCAGCAGCTTGGGGGCTAGCGGGAGTAAAGGCGAGCAGTACTTC.

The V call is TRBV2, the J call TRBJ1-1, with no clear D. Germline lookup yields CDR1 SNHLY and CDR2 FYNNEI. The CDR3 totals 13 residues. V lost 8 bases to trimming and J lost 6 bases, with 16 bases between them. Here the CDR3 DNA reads TGTGCCAGCCAGAAGAGGGTGGCGGCTGAAGCTTTCTTT. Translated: CASQKRVAAEAFF.

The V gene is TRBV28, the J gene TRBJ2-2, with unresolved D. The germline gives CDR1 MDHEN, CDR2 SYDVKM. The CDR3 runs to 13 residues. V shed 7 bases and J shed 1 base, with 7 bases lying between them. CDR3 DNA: TGTGCCAGCATGTCAGTGAACACCGGGGAGCTGTTTTTT. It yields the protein CASMSVNTGELFF.

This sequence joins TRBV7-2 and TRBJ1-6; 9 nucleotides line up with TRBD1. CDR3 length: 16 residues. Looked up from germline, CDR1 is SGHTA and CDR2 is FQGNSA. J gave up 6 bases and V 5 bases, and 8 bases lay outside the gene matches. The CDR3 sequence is CASSPWTGVGNSPLHF. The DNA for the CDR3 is TGTGCCAGCAGCCCCTGGACAGGGGTTGGTAATTCACCCCTCCACTTT. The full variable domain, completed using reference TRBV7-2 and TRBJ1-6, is GAGVSQSPSNKVTEKGKDVELRCDPISGHTALYWYRQSLGQGLEFLIYFQGNSAPDKSGLPSDRFSAERTGGSVSTLTIQRTQQEDSAVYLCASSPWTGVGNSPLHFGNGTRLTVT.